A selection of T cell receptor beta chains follows, all from one sample in a study of T cell repertoires in cytomegalovirus infection. These receptors' targets are unknown. Via MiXCR, TCRdb re-called the reads, giving one row per CDR3 protein. The table has some 500,000 distinct CDR3 sequences, 40% seen once. The sample here was cultured PBMCs, taken from culture after CMV antigen stimulation. The receptors were gathered from a human donor in good health (CMV status not recorded). Some clones in this sample may be carry-over from other donors' samples. CDR3s include the opening cysteine and the closing phenylalanine or tryptophan. The D gene is left open where the match is weak. Clone size is given for some rows only: seen once, a few or many times, or a class if the clone is expanded.

CDR3 protein: CASTEAGAGEQFF
CDR3 DNA: TGTGCCAGTACCGAAGCGGGAGCTGGAGAGCAGTTCTTC
D gene: TRBD2
J gene: TRBJ2-1
V gene: TRBV19
clone size: NA

CDR3 protein: CSAASGYTGELFF
CDR3 DNA: TGCAGTGCCGCGTCGGGGTACACCGGGGAGCTGTTTTTT
D gene: NA
J gene: TRBJ2-2
V gene: TRBV20-1
clone size: few

CDR3 protein: CASSEGEQPQHF
CDR3 DNA: TGTGCCAGCAGCGAAGGGGAACAGCCCCAGCATTTT
D gene: NA
J gene: TRBJ1-5
V gene: TRBV7-1
clone size: NA

CDR3 protein: CASSLGGGPKDTQYF
CDR3 DNA: TGTGCCAGCAGTTTGGGGGGGGGACCCAAAGATACGCAGTATTTT
D gene: TRBD2
J gene: TRBJ2-3
V gene: TRBV28
clone size: NA

CDR3 protein: CASSPRRESYEQYF
CDR3 DNA: TGTGCCAGCAGCCCCCGGCGGGAGTCCTACGAGCAGTACTTC
D gene: TRBD2
J gene: TRBJ2-7
V gene: TRBV7-6
clone size: NA

CDR3 protein: CASSFWDTQYF
CDR3 DNA: TGTGCCAGCAGTTTCTGGGATACGCAGTATTTT
D gene: NA
J gene: TRBJ2-3
V gene: TRBV12-3/TRBV12-4
clone size: few

CDR3 protein: CASSLVLAGEGEQFF
CDR3 DNA: TGTGCCAGCAGTTTGGTCCTAGCGGGAGAGGGTGAGCAGTTCTTC
D gene: TRBD2
J gene: TRBJ2-1
V gene: TRBV12-3/TRBV12-4
clone size: few

CDR3 protein: CASTGEGAYEQYF
CDR3 DNA: TGTGCCAGCACGGGGGAGGGAGCCTACGAGCAGTACTTC
D gene: TRBD2
J gene: TRBJ2-7
V gene: TRBV6-1
clone size: few

CDR3 protein: CASSFSVASGANVLTF
CDR3 DNA: TGTGCCAGCAGCTTTTCCGTTGCCTCTGGGGCCAACGTCCTGACTTTC
D gene: NA
J gene: TRBJ2-6
V gene: TRBV7-6
clone size: NA

CDR3 protein: CASSSLTTNQPQHF
CDR3 DNA: TGTGCCAGCAGTTCTTTGACGACCAATCAGCCCCAGCATTTT
D gene: NA
J gene: TRBJ1-5
V gene: TRBV6-8
clone size: NA

CDR3 protein: CASSRGDRGYGDTQYF
CDR3 DNA: TGTGCCAGCAGTAGGGGGGACAGGGGGTATGGAGATACGCAGTATTTT
D gene: TRBD1
J gene: TRBJ2-3
V gene: TRBV6-5
clone size: NA

CDR3 protein: CASSQLVPSNEQFF
CDR3 DNA: TGCGCCAGCAGCCAATTAGTACCCAGCAATGAGCAGTTCTTC
D gene: NA
J gene: TRBJ2-1
V gene: TRBV4-1
clone size: NA

CDR3 protein: CASSYSIGRGPVDTQYF
CDR3 DNA: TGTGCCAGCAGTTACTCGATAGGCAGGGGGCCAGTAGATACGCAGTATTTT
D gene: TRBD1
J gene: TRBJ2-3
V gene: TRBV6-2/TRBV6-3
clone size: NA

CDR3 protein: CASSPLGALSDTQYF
CDR3 DNA: TGTGCCAGCAGTCCCCTCGGGGCGCTATCGGATACGCAGTATTTT
D gene: NA
J gene: TRBJ2-3
V gene: TRBV12-3/TRBV12-4
clone size: NA

CDR3 protein: CASSGQGVDGYTF
CDR3 DNA: TGCGCCAGCAGCGGACAGGGGGTGGATGGCTACACCTTC
D gene: TRBD1
J gene: TRBJ1-2
V gene: TRBV5-1
clone size: NA

CDR3 protein: CSARDRRGGFSDTQYF
CDR3 DNA: TGCAGTGCTAGAGATCGTAGGGGGGGGTTCTCAGATACGCAGTATTTT
D gene: NA
J gene: TRBJ2-3
V gene: TRBV20-1
clone size: once

CDR3 protein: CASSIGPQQFF
CDR3 DNA: TGTGCCAGTAGTATAGGGCCCCAGCAGTTCTTC
D gene: NA
J gene: TRBJ2-1
V gene: TRBV19
clone size: NA

CDR3 protein: CASVRDGGGLRGTYEQYF
CDR3 DNA: TGTGCCAGCGTACGGGACGGCGGGGGCCTTAGGGGAACCTACGAGCAGTACTTC
D gene: NA
J gene: TRBJ2-7
V gene: TRBV6-1
clone size: NA

CDR3 protein: CASSLGVRPLLIYNEQFF
CDR3 DNA: TGTGCCAGCAGCTTAGGGGTCCGTCCCCTACTAATCTACAATGAGCAGTTCTTC
D gene: NA
J gene: TRBJ2-1
V gene: TRBV7-2
clone size: few

CDR3 protein: CAISTGTGVTDTQYF
CDR3 DNA: TGTGCCATCAGTACCGGGACAGGGGTCACAGATACGCAGTATTTT
D gene: TRBD1
J gene: TRBJ2-3
V gene: TRBV10-3
clone size: NA

CDR3 protein: CATKKGAMEGETQYF
CDR3 DNA: TGTGCCACCAAGAAGGGGGCGATGGAGGGAGAGACCCAGTACTTC
D gene: NA
J gene: TRBJ2-5
V gene: TRBV6-8
clone size: NA

CDR3 protein: CASSKGQGGEQYF
CDR3 DNA: TGTGCCAGCAGCAAGGGACAGGGGGGCGAGCAGTACTTC
D gene: TRBD1
J gene: TRBJ2-7
V gene: TRBV7-6
clone size: few

CDR3 protein: CASRETGTYEQYF
CDR3 DNA: TGTGCCAGCAGGGAGACAGGTACCTACGAGCAGTACTTC
D gene: NA
J gene: TRBJ2-7
V gene: TRBV6-2/TRBV6-3
clone size: NA

CDR3 protein: CASSPPAGTVIYNEQFF
CDR3 DNA: TGTGCCAGCAGTCCACCTGCGGGGACAGTAATCTACAATGAGCAGTTCTTC
D gene: NA
J gene: TRBJ2-1
V gene: TRBV28
clone size: NA

CDR3 protein: CASSSSSWRERVDTQYF
CDR3 DNA: TGTGCCAGCAGCTCCTCTAGCTGGCGGGAGCGAGTAGATACGCAGTATTTT
D gene: TRBD2
J gene: TRBJ2-3
V gene: TRBV7-2
clone size: many

CDR3 protein: CASSWVAADEQYF
CDR3 DNA: TGTGCCAGCAGCTGGGTTGCGGCCGACGAGCAGTACTTC
D gene: NA
J gene: TRBJ2-7
V gene: TRBV7-2
clone size: many

CDR3 protein: CASTEAGAIEAFF
CDR3 DNA: TGTGCCAGCACAGAGGCAGGGGCAATTGAAGCTTTCTTT
D gene: NA
J gene: TRBJ1-1
V gene: TRBV6-2/TRBV6-3
clone size: NA

CDR3 protein: CASSRPRRVNATPGANVLTF
CDR3 DNA: TGTGCCAGCAGTCGACCTAGGAGGGTTAATGCTACTCCCGGGGCCAACGTCCTGACTTTC
D gene: NA
J gene: TRBJ2-6
V gene: TRBV7-2
clone size: NA

CDR3 protein: CASSVGREARREQFF
CDR3 DNA: TGTGCCAGCAGCGTAGGGCGGGAGGCTCGTAGGGAGCAGTTCTTC
D gene: TRBD2
J gene: TRBJ2-1
V gene: TRBV9
clone size: NA

CDR3 protein: CASSPRRSGLNTEAFF
CDR3 DNA: TGCGCCAGCAGCCCAAGAAGGTCCGGTCTGAACACTGAAGCTTTCTTT
D gene: NA
J gene: TRBJ1-1
V gene: TRBV4-3
clone size: NA

CDR3 protein: CAISEPGGQGGETQYF
CDR3 DNA: TGTGCCATCAGTGAGCCCGGGGGACAGGGTGGCGAGACCCAGTACTTC
D gene: TRBD1
J gene: TRBJ2-5
V gene: TRBV10-3
clone size: NA

CDR3 protein: CASSLGSRTPYNEQFF
CDR3 DNA: TGTGCCAGCAGTTTGGGTAGTCGGACACCCTACAATGAGCAGTTCTTC
D gene: NA
J gene: TRBJ2-1
V gene: TRBV12-3/TRBV12-4
clone size: NA

CDR3 protein: CASSSQPGLASTDTQYF
CDR3 DNA: TGTGCCAGCAGCTCACAACCGGGACTAGCGAGCACAGATACGCAGTATTTT
D gene: TRBD2
J gene: TRBJ2-3
V gene: TRBV7-2
clone size: once

CDR3 protein: CASSSLLAGDSYNEQFF
CDR3 DNA: TGTGCCAGCAGCTCTCTACTAGCGGGGGATTCCTACAATGAGCAGTTCTTC
D gene: TRBD2
J gene: TRBJ2-1
V gene: TRBV7-6
clone size: many

CDR3 protein: CASSAARLRWVGETQYF
CDR3 DNA: TGTGCCAGCAGCGCCGCCCGACTCCGGTGGGTCGGGGAGACCCAGTACTTC
D gene: NA
J gene: TRBJ2-5
V gene: TRBV7-8
clone size: NA

CDR3 protein: CASSQGRGRTRGDTQYF
CDR3 DNA: TGTGCCAGCAGTCAGGGACGGGGGCGGACCCGGGGGGATACGCAGTATTTT
D gene: NA
J gene: TRBJ2-3
V gene: TRBV6-6
clone size: few

CDR3 protein: CASKNDRLDEKLFF
CDR3 DNA: TGTGCCAGCAAAAACGACAGGCTGGATGAAAAACTGTTTTTT
D gene: NA
J gene: TRBJ1-4
V gene: TRBV27
clone size: NA

CDR3 protein: CATLRDSGSMQYF
CDR3 DNA: TGTGCCACTCTCCGGGATAGCGGGAGTATGCAGTATTTT
D gene: TRBD2
J gene: TRBJ2-3
V gene: TRBV6-2/TRBV6-3
clone size: NA

CDR3 protein: CASSIGLTRHNEQFF
CDR3 DNA: TGTGCCAGTAGTATCGGGTTAACGAGGCACAATGAGCAGTTCTTC
D gene: NA
J gene: TRBJ2-1
V gene: TRBV19
clone size: NA

CDR3 protein: CASSQGTSWEQFF
CDR3 DNA: TGCGCCAGCAGCCAAGGGACTAGTTGGGAGCAGTTCTTC
D gene: TRBD2
J gene: TRBJ2-1
V gene: TRBV4-3
clone size: NA

CDR3 protein: CASSYTTDTYEQYF
CDR3 DNA: TGTGCCAGCAGTTACACGACGGACACCTACGAGCAGTACTTC
D gene: NA
J gene: TRBJ2-7
V gene: TRBV6-2/TRBV6-3
clone size: NA

CDR3 protein: CASSHNGPSYEQYF
CDR3 DNA: TGTGCCAGCAGCCACAACGGGCCCTCCTACGAGCAGTACTTC
D gene: NA
J gene: TRBJ2-7
V gene: TRBV7-2
clone size: few

CDR3 protein: CASNTRLASDTQYF
CDR3 DNA: TGTGCCAGCAACACCAGACTTGCATCAGATACGCAGTATTTT
D gene: NA
J gene: TRBJ2-3
V gene: TRBV6-2/TRBV6-3
clone size: NA

CDR3 protein: CSVELTTKNKETQYF
CDR3 DNA: TGCAGCGTTGAGTTGACCACAAAGAACAAAGAGACCCAGTACTTC
D gene: NA
J gene: TRBJ2-5
V gene: TRBV29-1
clone size: NA

CDR3 protein: CASREGARMADTQYF
CDR3 DNA: TGTGCCAGTCGGGAGGGGGCTAGGATGGCAGATACGCAGTATTTT
D gene: NA
J gene: TRBJ2-3
V gene: TRBV27
clone size: NA

CDR3 protein: CARSSGRLHAQFF
CDR3 DNA: TGTGCCCGCAGCTCGGGGCGGTTGCACGCGCAGTTCTTC
D gene: NA
J gene: TRBJ2-1
V gene: TRBV7-8
clone size: NA

CDR3 protein: CASSLGRGMGLYEQYF
CDR3 DNA: TGTGCCAGCAGCTTAGGTCGGGGGATGGGGCTATACGAGCAGTACTTC
D gene: NA
J gene: TRBJ2-7
V gene: TRBV11-2
clone size: few

CDR3 protein: CASSIIGELFF
CDR3 DNA: TGTGCCAGTAGTATAATCGGGGAGCTGTTTTTT
D gene: NA
J gene: TRBJ2-2
V gene: TRBV19
clone size: few

CDR3 protein: CASSQDWTTSDEQFF
CDR3 DNA: TGCGCCAGCAGCCAAGACTGGACGACTAGCGATGAGCAGTTCTTC
D gene: TRBD2
J gene: TRBJ2-1
V gene: TRBV4-3
clone size: few

CDR3 protein: CSARDQNTFYGYTF
CDR3 DNA: TGCAGTGCTAGAGATCAAAACACCTTCTATGGCTACACCTTC
D gene: NA
J gene: TRBJ1-2
V gene: TRBV20-1
clone size: NA

CDR3 protein: CASSITLAGGSTDTQYF
CDR3 DNA: TGTGCCAGCAGCATTACTCTAGCGGGGGGTAGCACAGATACGCAGTATTTT
D gene: TRBD2
J gene: TRBJ2-3
V gene: TRBV7-8
clone size: NA

CDR3 protein: CASSLALGGQIDTQYF
CDR3 DNA: TGTGCCAGCAGCTTAGCGCTCGGGGGGCAAATAGATACGCAGTATTTT
D gene: NA
J gene: TRBJ2-3
V gene: TRBV7-2
clone size: NA

CDR3 protein: CASSSYPAGQYF
CDR3 DNA: TGTGCCAGCAGCAGTTACCCAGCGGGACAGTACTTC
D gene: TRBD2
J gene: TRBJ2-5
V gene: TRBV7-8
clone size: few

CDR3 protein: CASSGTSGGARDEQFF
CDR3 DNA: TGTGCCAGCAGCGGGACTAGCGGGGGGGCCAGAGATGAGCAGTTCTTC
D gene: TRBD2
J gene: TRBJ2-1
V gene: TRBV2
clone size: NA

CDR3 protein: CASSEYYTANEKLFF
CDR3 DNA: TGTGCCAGCAGTGAATATTATACGGCTAATGAAAAACTGTTTTTT
D gene: NA
J gene: TRBJ1-4
V gene: TRBV6-1
clone size: many

CDR3 protein: CSVVEGDTQYF
CDR3 DNA: TGCAGTGTGGTAGAAGGAGATACGCAGTATTTT
D gene: NA
J gene: TRBJ2-3
V gene: TRBV20-1
clone size: NA

CDR3 protein: CASRGTSGRRGVGTQYF
CDR3 DNA: TGTGCCAGCAGGGGGACTAGCGGGAGGAGGGGGGTAGGGACCCAGTACTTC
D gene: TRBD2
J gene: TRBJ2-5
V gene: TRBV6-1
clone size: NA